These T cell receptor beta chains were read from a single sample in a study of shared clonotypes between healthy human individuals. Clones were sequenced by immunoSEQ multiplex PCR, and TCRdb holds only the in-frame ones, with some missing. The sample lists 650,000 to 800,000 clones; roughly nine tenths were seen once. Input material: naive CD8+ T cells sorted from blood. The source of these receptors is a man between 25 and 39 years old in good health. The CDR3 runs from the conserved cysteine through the conserved F or W. A D gene is named only where the DNA matches it firmly. The size field is filled for only some rows; it gives once, few, many or a size class.

>TRBD1|few|TRBV13|TRBJ1-2
CASSSGTGENGYTF
TGTGCCAGCAGCTCCGGGACAGGGGAGAATGGCTACACCTTC
>.|.|TRBV21-1|TRBJ1-5
CASRNPGPRVGEKPQHF
TGTGCCAGCAGGAATCCGGGACCCAGGGTAGGGGAGAAGCCCCAGCATTTT
>TRBD2|.|TRBV6-1|TRBJ2-7
CATTGGLRYEQYF
TGTGCCACCACGGGGGGACTCCGCTACGAGCAGTACTTC
>.|few|TRBV6-5|TRBJ1-2
CASSLGGSYGYTF
TGTGCCAGCAGCCTGGGGGGTAGCTATGGCTACACCTTC
>TRBD1|.|TRBV5-1|TRBJ2-6
CASSFAREPDRASSGANVLTF
TGCGCCAGCAGCTTCGCCCGCGAACCCGACAGGGCAAGTTCTGGGGCCAACGTCCTGACTTTC
>TRBD1|.|TRBV10-3|TRBJ2-1
CAISEGGTGDNEQFF
TGTGCCATCAGTGAGGGAGGGACAGGGGACAATGAGCAGTTCTTC
>.|.|TRBV11-2|TRBJ2-2
CASSLFYDLVQNATGELFF
TGTGCCAGCAGCTTATTTTATGATTTGGTCCAAAACGCTACCGGGGAGCTGTTTTTT
>.|.|TRBV19|TRBJ1-1
CASSISDTLNTEAFF
TGTGCCAGTAGTATATCCGACACACTGAACACTGAAGCTTTCTTT
>.|once|TRBV2|TRBJ1-5
CAGSIGNGNQPQHF
TGTGCCGGTAGCATAGGGAACGGCAATCAGCCCCAGCATTTT
>TRBD2|.|TRBV5-6|TRBJ2-7
CASSLWGSGYEQYF
TGTGCCAGCAGCTTGTGGGGTAGCGGGTACGAGCAGTACTTC
>TRBD2|.|TRBV4-1|TRBJ2-7
CASSDPGLAGGYYEQYF
TGCGCCAGCAGCGACCCGGGACTAGCGGGAGGGTACTACGAGCAGTACTTC
>.|once|TRBV6-5|TRBJ2-2
CASSYSIGTGELFF
TGTGCCAGCAGTTACTCGATCGGGACCGGGGAGCTGTTTTTT
>TRBD2|.|TRBV7-9|TRBJ2-1
CASSPEAGLAGGRFF
TGTGCCAGCAGCCCCGAGGCTGGGCTAGCGGGGGGACGGTTCTTC
>TRBD2|.|TRBV28|TRBJ2-1
CASRQREGGAYNEQFF
TGTGCCAGCAGGCAGCGGGAGGGTGGGGCCTACAATGAGCAGTTCTTC
>TRBD2|.|TRBV11-3|TRBJ2-5
CASSLNTELAGDNKETQYF
TGTGCCAGCAGCTTAAATACGGAACTAGCGGGGGATAATAAAGAGACCCAGTACTTC
>.|.|TRBV2|TRBJ2-7
CASSEIGDINPYEQYF
TGTGCCAGCAGTGAGATCGGGGACATTAACCCCTACGAGCAGTACTTC
>.|.|TRBV2|TRBJ2-7
CASRGRPYEQYF
TGTGCCAGCAGGGGCAGACCCTACGAGCAGTACTTC
>TRBD1|.|TRBV28|TRBJ2-4
CASSLFGQGAKNIQYF
TGTGCCAGCAGTTTATTCGGACAGGGTGCCAAAAACATTCAGTACTTC
>.|.|TRBV28|TRBJ2-5
CASSPGRAENQETQYF
TGTGCCAGCAGTCCTGGCCGGGCAGAGAACCAAGAGACCCAGTACTTC
>.|.|TRBV30|TRBJ1-3
CAWSLVPHAGNTIYF
TGTGCCTGGAGTTTGGTTCCTCATGCTGGAAACACCATATATTTT
>.|.|TRBV11-3|TRBJ2-2
CASSSQNTGELFF
TGTGCCAGCAGCTCGCAGAACACCGGGGAGCTGTTTTTT
>.|.|TRBV6-1|TRBJ1-1
CASRYFNTEAFF
TGTGCCAGCAGGTACTTTAACACTGAAGCTTTCTTT
>.|.|TRBV9|TRBJ2-3
CASGETGTRTDTQYF
TGTGCCAGCGGAGAGACCGGGACAAGGACAGATACGCAGTATTTT
>TRBD2|once|TRBV28|TRBJ2-7
CASNVRGRAQEQYF
TGTGCCAGCAATGTACGGGGGAGGGCCCAAGAGCAGTACTTC
>TRBD2|.|TRBV5-5|TRBJ2-7
CASSRSRLSGDASHEQYF
TGTGCCAGCAGCCGAAGCAGATTGAGCGGGGATGCCAGCCACGAGCAGTACTTC
>TRBD1|once|TRBV2|TRBJ2-7
CASSSRGHYEQYF
TGTGCCAGCAGTTCCAGGGGGCACTACGAGCAGTACTTC
>.|.|TRBV4-1|TRBJ1-1
CASSHIGWNTEAFF
TGCGCCAGCAGCCATATCGGTTGGAACACTGAAGCTTTCTTT
>.|.|TRBV13|TRBJ2-7
CASSLGGGGNEQYF
TGTGCCAGCAGCTTGGGCGGGGGCGGCAACGAGCAGTACTTC
>.|.|TRBV28|TRBJ2-6
CASSWGTGANVLTF
TGTGCCAGCTCGTGGGGTACTGGGGCCAACGTCCTGACTTTC
>.|.|TRBV27|TRBJ2-6
CASSLTSSSGANVLTF
TGTGCCAGCAGCCTAACAAGTTCCTCTGGGGCCAACGTCCTGACTTTC
>.|.|TRBV19|TRBJ2-1
CASSIESHRNEQFF
TGTGCCAGTAGTATTGAAAGTCACAGGAATGAGCAGTTCTTC
>TRBD1|.|TRBV5-6|TRBJ2-6
CASSLGTGKPTSGANVLTF
TGTGCCAGCAGCTTGGGGACAGGAAAACCAACCTCTGGGGCCAACGTCCTGACTTTC
>TRBD2|.|TRBV6-5|TRBJ2-7
CASSYGETSGRGEQYF
TGTGCCAGCAGTTACGGCGAGACTAGCGGGAGGGGCGAGCAGTACTTC
>.|.|TRBV10-3|TRBJ1-1
CAISEFGDGNTEAFF
TGTGCCATCAGTGAGTTTGGGGACGGAAACACTGAAGCTTTCTTT
>.|.|TRBV11-3|TRBJ2-1
CASSTRRTGNEQFF
TGTGCCAGCAGCACTCGCCGTACAGGCAATGAGCAGTTCTTC
>.|.|TRBV6-5|TRBJ1-4
CASRDIGPSSEKLFF
TGTGCCAGCAGAGACATCGGGCCGTCAAGCGAAAAACTGTTTTTT
>TRBD1|.|TRBV10-2|TRBJ1-1
CASSEPAGGNTEAFF
TGCGCCAGCAGTGAGCCGGCAGGGGGGAACACTGAAGCTTTCTTT
>TRBD1|.|TRBV27|TRBJ2-2
CASRDRVGGELFF
TGTGCCAGCAGAGACAGGGTTGGCGGGGAGCTGTTTTTT
>TRBD1|.|TRBV9|TRBJ2-1
CASSANRDRVYNEQFF
TGTGCCAGCAGCGCAAACCGGGACAGGGTTTACAATGAGCAGTTCTTC
>.|.|TRBV9|TRBJ2-3
CASSLRTLSTDTQYF
TGTGCCAGCAGCCTCCGGACGCTAAGCACAGATACGCAGTATTTT
>TRBD2|.|TRBV7-9|TRBJ2-1
CASSFLAGVTYNEQFF
TGTGCCAGCAGCTTTCTAGCGGGAGTCACCTACAATGAGCAGTTCTTC
>.|.|TRBV4-2|TRBJ2-2
CASSQFGGRELTGELFF
TGTGCCAGCAGCCAGTTCGGCGGAAGGGAACTCACCGGGGAGCTGTTTTTT
>TRBD1|.|TRBV5-4|TRBJ2-7
CASSSRTGVIQYEQYF
TGTGCCAGCAGCTCCCGGACAGGGGTTATCCAATACGAGCAGTACTTC
>.|.|TRBV4-1|TRBJ2-1
CASSQDHGVSRDEQFF
TGCGCCAGCAGCCAAGATCATGGCGTCAGCCGAGATGAGCAGTTCTTC
>TRBD1|once|TRBV15|TRBJ1-1
CATSTPDRAKNTEAFF
TGTGCCACCAGCACGCCGGACAGGGCGAAGAACACTGAAGCTTTCTTT
>.|.|TRBV28|TRBJ2-6
CASSFLDSNSGANVLTF
TGTGCCAGCAGTTTCTTGGACTCAAACTCTGGGGCCAACGTCCTGACTTTC
>.|.|TRBV10-2|TRBJ1-5
CASSESISRRSAKPQHF
TGCGCCAGCAGTGAGTCCATATCGCGGAGGAGCGCAAAGCCCCAGCATTTT
>.|few|TRBV30|TRBJ2-1
CAWSVGGQYEQFF
TGTGCCTGGAGTGTAGGGGGGCAATATGAGCAGTTCTTC
>TRBD1|once|TRBV27|TRBJ1-1
CASSPRGGQTEAFF
TGTGCCAGCAGTCCCAGGGGGGGACAAACTGAAGCTTTCTTT
>.|.|TRBV5-1|TRBJ1-1
CASSLTGNREAFF
TGCGCCAGCAGCTTGACAGGGAACCGTGAAGCTTTCTTT
>.|.|TRBV7-9|TRBJ2-3
CASIDTGAGGSTDTQYF
TGTGCCAGCATCGATACCGGGGCAGGGGGGAGCACAGATACGCAGTATTTT
>.|.|TRBV7-8|TRBJ2-1
CASSLTDNEQFF
TGTGCCAGCAGCTTAACGGACAATGAGCAGTTCTTC
>TRBD2|.|TRBV7-9|TRBJ2-1
CASSHSSSGTSGRDNEQFF
TGTGCCAGCAGTCACTCCTCCTCCGGGACTAGCGGGAGAGACAATGAGCAGTTCTTC
>.|once|TRBV5-5|TRBJ1-3
CASSYQGTGNTIYF
TGTGCCAGCAGCTATCAGGGAACTGGAAACACCATATATTTT
>.|.|TRBV27|TRBJ2-2
CASSPPEGPGELFF
TGTGCCAGCAGCCCCCCCGAGGGTCCCGGGGAGCTGTTTTTT
>.|.|TRBV5-4|TRBJ1-1
CASSLRGSSTEAFF
TGTGCCAGCAGCTTGAGGGGATCGTCCACTGAAGCTTTCTTT
>.|.|TRBV28|TRBJ2-5
CASSPPDSQETQYF
TGTGCCAGCAGTCCCCCTGACTCCCAAGAGACCCAGTACTTC
>TRBD2|.|TRBV13|TRBJ2-7
CASSPGPLVDSGRPGFYEQYF
TGTGCCAGCAGCCCCGGCCCCTTAGTAGATAGCGGGAGGCCGGGGTTCTACGAGCAGTACTTC